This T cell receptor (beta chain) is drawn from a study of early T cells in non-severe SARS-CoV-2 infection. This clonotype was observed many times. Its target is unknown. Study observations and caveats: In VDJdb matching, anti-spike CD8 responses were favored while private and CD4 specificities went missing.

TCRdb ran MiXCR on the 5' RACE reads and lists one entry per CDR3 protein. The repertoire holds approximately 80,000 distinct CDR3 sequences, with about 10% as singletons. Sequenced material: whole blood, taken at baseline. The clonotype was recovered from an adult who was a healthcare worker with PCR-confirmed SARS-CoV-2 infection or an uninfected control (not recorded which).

CDR3 in DNA: TGTGCCAGCAGCCGGGTGGCTACGAGCAATCAGCCCCAGCATTTT. This gives the protein CASSRVATSNQPQHF. This chain connects TRBV6-5 to TRBJ1-5, with D hard to call. The length of the CDR3 is 15 residues. CDR1 is MNHEY, CDR2 SVGAGI, per germline. The germline V and J ends were trimmed by 6 bases and 1 base, with 13 bases remaining between them.